Presented here are 21 T cell receptor beta chains from one specimen sequenced in a study of identical twins. TCRdb independently ran MiXCR on the 5' RACE reads; one entry per CDR3 protein. The sample includes around 160,000 distinct CDR3 sequences, around 3.5% of them seen just once. Sequenced sample: memory T cells sorted from blood. These receptors all stem from a man aged 18 to 29 in good health.

This clonotype appeared many times. This chain links TRBV6-1 with TRBJ2-1, with no clear D. Germline-derived CDR1 and CDR2 are MNHNS and SASEGT. Trimming took 7 bases from V and 5 from J, leaving 15 bases between them. This CDR3 contains 14 residues. The CDR3: CASKDTVRDNEQFF. The CDR3, as DNA: TGTGCCAGCAAGGATACAGTACGGGACAATGAGCAGTTCTTC.

This clonotype was seen many times. V and J are TRBV20-1 and TRBJ2-1, with 9 bases that match TRBD2. Per germline, CDR1 DFQATT and CDR2 SNEGSKA (reference sequence). The CDR3 contains 14 residues. J lost 6 bases, V lost 4 bases, and 7 bases had no gene match. This CDR3 reads CSAIIAGVSNEQFF. The CDR3 DNA reads TGCAGTGCTATTATAGCGGGAGTGAGCAATGAGCAGTTCTTC.

This clonotype was detected ten times or more. The V call is TRBV20-1, the J call TRBJ2-4; no firm D call. V was cut by 3 bases and J by 6 bases, with 9 bases left in between. The CDR3 is 12 residues long. Germline values: CDR1 DFQATT, CDR2 SNEGSKA (reference sequence). In nucleotides, the CDR3 is TGCAGTGCTAGGGGGTTGGGAAACATTCAGTACTTC. Translation gives CSARGLGNIQYF.

This clonotype came up many times. The chain links TRBV6-1 to TRBJ1-4; weak D call: TRBD1 (6 bases). V gave up 8 bases and J gave up 7 bases, with 11 bases separating them. The CDR3 spans 12 residues. Germline-derived CDR1 and CDR2 are MNHNS and SASEGT. The chain's CDR3 is CASGGAIEKLFF. In DNA, the CDR3 is TGTGCCAGCGGGGGGGCTATTGAAAAACTGTTTTTT.

This clonotype appeared many times. The rearrangement links TRBV7-9 to TRBJ2-7; 8 nucleotides match TRBD1. Germline V gene lookup returns CDR1 SEHNR and CDR2 FQNEAQ (reference sequence). Losses at the gene ends were 7 bases for V and 3 bases for J; bases not matched to a gene: 5. The CDR3 totals 13 residues. The CDR3 coding sequence is TGTGCCAGCAACCCAGGGGGCAGCTACGAGCAGTACTTC. It encodes CASNPGGSYEQYF.

At least ten counts were recorded for this clonotype. V and J are TRBV5-6 and TRBJ2-5, with D perhaps TRBD1 or TRBD2 (6 bases each). The germline V gene has CDR1 SGHDT and CDR2 YYEEEE. V was pared by 4 bases and J by 3 bases, with 16 bases between. This CDR3 region has 15 residues. DNA of the CDR3: TGTGCCAGCAGCGACAAGAGGGGGGACGAAGAGACCCAGTACTTC. Protein product: CASSDKRGDEETQYF. The whole variable domain, remainder taken from reference TRBV5-6 and TRBJ2-5, is DAGVTQSPTHLIKTRGQQVTLRCSPKSGHDTVSWYQQALGQGPQFIFQYYEEEERQRGNFPDRFSGHQFPNYSSELNVNALLLGDSALYLCASSDKRGDEETQYFGPGTRLLVL.

This sequence joins TRBV7-3 and TRBJ2-2; D remains ambiguous. From germline, CDR1 is SGHTA and CDR2 FQGTGA. This CDR3 has 13 amino acids. With 5 bases removed from V and 4 bases from J, the gap between germline ends came to 8 bases. CDR3 DNA: TGTGCCAGCAGCGCCACACGCACCGGGGAGCTGTTTTTT. Its translation: CASSATRTGELFF. Based on the CDR3 plus reference TRBV7-3 and TRBJ2-2, the full variable domain is GAGVSQTPSNKVTEKGKYVELRCDPISGHTALYWYRQSLGQGPEFLIYFQGTGAADDSGLPNDRFFAVRPEGSVSTLKIQRTERGDSAVYLCASSATRTGELFFGEGSRLTVL.

This clonotype was counted ten times or more. The chain employs TRBV7-9 and TRBJ2-1; TRBD1 agrees at 8 bases. The CDR3 loop spans 15 amino acids. Germline V lookup: CDR1 SEHNR, CDR2 FQNEAQ (reference sequence). The trim removed 3 bases at V and 7 bases at J, leaving 8 bases unmatched. The CDR3 region has the DNA TGTGCCAGCAGCTTGGACAGGGAAAGAAGGAATGAGCAGTTCTTC. Protein product: CASSLDRERRNEQFF. Drawing the rest from reference TRBV7-9 and TRBJ2-1, the complete variable domain is DTGVSQNPRHKITKRGQNVTFRCDPISEHNRLYWYRQTLGQGPEFLTYFQNEAQLEKSRLLSDRFSAERPKGSFSTLEIQRTEQGDSAMYLCASSLDRERRNEQFFGPGTRLTVL.

This clonotype was found many times. The rearrangement joins TRBV5-6 to TRBJ2-7; possibly TRBD2 for D (5 bases). The CDR3 covers 15 residues. Germline CDR1 reads SGHDT; CDR2 reads YYEEEE. V was clipped by 0 bases and J by 0 bases, with 10 bases between them. CDR3 region: CASSLGGIRSYEQYV. In DNA form, the CDR3 reads TGTGCCAGCAGCTTGGGAGGGATACGCTCCTACGAGCAGTACGTC.

This clonotype was counted at least ten times. The chain recombines TRBV29-1 with TRBJ2-3; maybe TRBD1 (5 bases). Germline lookup yields CDR1 SQVTM and CDR2 ANQGSEA. Trimming shortened V by 5 bases and J by 5 bases, and 17 bases separated the two germline ends. The CDR3 has 14 amino acids. CDR3 protein: CSVQIIGAKDTQYF. CDR3 nucleotides: TGCAGCGTTCAAATAATAGGGGCTAAAGATACGCAGTATTTT.

This clonotype was found many times. The CDR3 loop reads CASSYSVLGYEQYF. The CDR3 nucleotides read TGTGCCAGCAGTTACTCAGTACTGGGCTACGAGCAGTACTTC. The gene calls are TRBV6-2 or TRBV6-3 and TRBJ2-7; D is uncertain. V dropped 0 bases and J dropped 3 bases, with 9 bases sitting between them. This CDR3 has 14 residues. The germline V gene has CDR1 MNHEY and CDR2 SVGEGT.

This clonotype was seen at least ten times. The chain combines TRBV11-3 with TRBJ2-2; the match to TRBD2 covers 10 bases. The ends lost 4 bases at V and 2 bases at J; junction bases unmatched: 4. CDR3 size: 16 residues. Germline V gives CDR1 SGHNT, CDR2 YENEEA. CDR3 coding DNA: TGTGCCAGCAGCTCCGGGACTAGCGCCAACACCGGGGAGCTGTTTTTT. This sequence encodes CASSSGTSANTGELFF.

The chain recombines TRBV21-1 with TRBJ2-7; TRBD2 is taken as the D call from the table, unchecked against the DNA. TRBV21-1 represents a pseudogene. The CDR3 is 17 residues long. Here the CDR3 DNA reads TGTGCCAGCAGCAAATGTTCGGCGGGCCCCCCCGTTCTCGAGCAGTACGTC. Protein: CASSKCSAGPPVLEQYV.

This clonotype was detected many times. In nucleotides, the CDR3 is TGTGCCAGCTCACCAGGTCAGGCGGAGGCTGAAGCTTTCTTT. Amino acids: CASSPGQAEAEAFF. V is TRBV18 and J is TRBJ1-1; no definite D call. Trimming shortened V by 2 bases and J by 6 bases, and 13 bases separated the two germline ends. The CDR3 consists of 14 residues. Germline CDR1 is KGHSH and CDR2 is LQKENI.

This clonotype showed up many times. The chain recombines TRBV29-1 with TRBJ2-3; perhaps D is TRBD1 or TRBD2 (5 bases each). V gave up 4 bases and J gave up 3 bases, with 17 bases separating them. CDR1 SQVTM and CDR2 ANQGSEA come from the germline V gene. This CDR3 spans 15 amino acids. The chain's CDR3 is CSVVVGTGRTDTQYF. CDR3 coding DNA: TGCAGCGTTGTGGTGGGGACGGGTAGGACAGATACGCAGTATTTT.

This clonotype was picked up many times. V and J are TRBV7-9 and TRBJ2-5; D gene unclear. The germline V gene has CDR1 SEHNR and CDR2 FQNEAQ (reference sequence). CDR3 length: 11 residues. V was pared by 5 bases and J by 4 bases, with 5 bases between. Here the CDR3 reads CASSPAETQYF. CDR3 coding DNA: TGTGCCAGCAGCCCCGCAGAGACCCAGTACTTC.

This clonotype was recorded at least ten times. The CDR3 DNA reads as TGTGCCAGCAGTTTTCACTCCTTAAGAAAAGAGACCCAGTACTTC. Amino acid sequence: CASSFHSLRKETQYF. The chain has TRBV12-3 or TRBV12-4 and TRBJ2-5, with D unclear. The CDR3 length is 15 residues. Trimming took off 3 bases at V and 3 bases at J, with 14 bases between the two ends.

The table lists this clonotype with many counts. This chain uses TRBV4-2 with TRBJ2-5; D is uncertain. V was shortened by 4 bases and J by 1 base, with 13 bases between the two germline ends. The germline gives CDR1 LGHNA, CDR2 YNFKEQ. The CDR3 has 15 residues. This CDR3 is CASSPPDHRQETQYF. The CDR3 DNA reads as TGTGCCAGCAGCCCCCCTGATCATCGCCAAGAGACCCAGTACTTC.

This clonotype has ten or more counts. The rearrangement uses TRBV12-3 or TRBV12-4 and TRBJ1-2; D ambiguous. The CDR3 loop spans 13 amino acids. V was shortened by 6 bases and J by 4 bases, with 12 bases between the two germline ends. CDR3 loop: CASSLDTRYGYTF. DNA of the CDR3: TGTGCCAGCAGCCTCGATACCCGCTATGGCTACACCTTC.

This clonotype was detected ten times or more. The CDR3 loop reads CASSESASGIGDTQYF. CDR3 bases: TGTGCCAGCAGTGAATCTGCTAGCGGGATTGGAGATACGCAGTATTTT. The V gene is TRBV25-1, the J gene TRBJ2-3; 9 bases map to TRBD2. The germline CDR1 and CDR2 sequences are MGHDK and SYGVNS. This CDR3 has 16 amino acids. V was clipped by 1 base and J by 5 bases; unmatched bases: 7.

The rearrangement links TRBV5-1 to TRBJ2-5; possibly TRBD1 or TRBD2 for D (6 bases each). The CDR3 runs 15 residues. Between the trimmed V and J ends, which lost 2 bases and 4 bases, there was a span of 15 bases. The germline V gene has CDR1 SGHRS and CDR2 YFSETQ. The CDR3 loop is CASSLGGAEGETQYF. CDR3 bases: TGCGCCAGCAGCTTAGGGGGAGCGGAGGGAGAGACCCAGTACTTC.